The 29 T cell receptor beta chains below come from one sample, sequenced in a study of cytomegalovirus exposure and HLA in healthy donors. Measured with immunoSEQ multiplex PCR; TCRdb has only the in-frame clones, and not every one. Of 150,000 to 200,000 clones listed, roughly 89% are singletons. Sample: PBMCs. The receptors here all came from a woman aged 18-30 years in good health and CMV-seropositive.

CDR3 sequence: CASSLVQGLYGANVLTF. The CDR3 DNA sequence: TGTGCCAGCAGTTTGGTGCAGGGATTGTACGGGGCCAACGTCCTGACTTTC. This sequence joins TRBV27 and TRBJ2-6; the D gene is possibly TRBD1 (5 bases). Deletions cut 3 bases from V and 4 bases from J, with 16 bases between. The CDR3 length is 17 residues. Germline assignment: CDR1 MNHEY and CDR2 SMNVEV (reference sequence). The full variable domain, completed using reference TRBV27 and TRBJ2-6, is EAQVTQNPRYLITVTGKKLTVTCSQNMNHEYMSWYRQDPGLGLRQIYYSMNVEVTDKGDVPEGYKVSRKEKRNFPLILESPSPNQTSLYFCASSLVQGLYGANVLTFGAGSRLTVL.

The gene calls are TRBV6-6 and TRBJ1-1, with 7 bases aligning to TRBD1. The germline CDR1 and CDR2 sequences are MNHNY and SVGAGI (reference sequence). The junction had 5 bases not matched to a gene; V was cut back by 2 bases and J by 11 bases. The CDR3 sequence is 12 residues long. This chain's CDR3 is CASSYQTGNAFF. CDR3 nucleotide sequence: TGTGCCAGCAGTTACCAGACAGGGAATGCTTTCTTT.

The CDR3 here is CARAGDSSYEQYF. For the CDR3, the DNA is TGCGCCAGAGCGGGGGACAGTTCCTACGAGCAGTACTTC. V is TRBV23-1 and J is TRBJ2-7; the D gene is possibly TRBD2 (8 bases). TRBV23-1 is noted as an ORF with a role that remains uncertain. The ends were cut back, 9 bases at V and 1 base at J, with 13 bases in the middle. The CDR3 covers 13 residues.

V is TRBV2 and J is TRBJ2-1, with TRBD2 identical over 16 bases. V dropped 6 bases and J dropped 0; count of bases not matched to a gene: 11. Germline V CDR1 and CDR2: SNHLY, FYNNEI. CDR3 length: 20 residues. CDR3 bases: TGTGCCAGCAGGGTCCCGGGACTAGCGGGAGGGTCTAGCTCCTACAATGAGCAGTTCTTC. Its translation is CASRVPGLAGGSSSYNEQFF.

The chain links TRBV5-4 to TRBJ2-1; 9 nucleotides match TRBD2. Germline CDR1 reads SGHNT; CDR2 reads YYREEE (reference sequence). CDR3 length: 14 residues. Trimming cost V 1 base and J 6 bases; bases outside gene matches: 2. CDR3 nucleotide sequence: TGTGCCAGCAGCTTGCCTAGCGGGATCAATGAGCAGTTCTTC. Translation gives CASSLPSGINEQFF.

This chain links TRBV5-1 with TRBJ1-1; no reliable D call. Germline lookup yields CDR1 SGHRS and CDR2 YFSETQ. The CDR3 covers 15 residues. V shed 0 bases and J shed 5 bases, with 14 bases lying between them. CDR3 in amino acids: CASSLAGGRETEAFF. As DNA, the CDR3 is TGCGCCAGCAGCTTGGCCGGTGGGCGCGAGACTGAAGCTTTCTTT.

Comments on this clone: At the DNA level, this CDR3 is encoded by other sequences in the same sample as well. The rearrangement links TRBV18 to TRBJ2-2; no firm D call. Trimming took off 0 bases at V and 5 bases at J, with 10 bases between the two ends. The CDR3 spans 15 residues. Looked up from germline, CDR1 is KGHSH and CDR2 is LQKENI. CDR3 region: CASSPPARGTGELFF. For the CDR3, the DNA is TGTGCCAGCTCACCACCGGCAAGAGGTACCGGGGAGCTGTTTTTT. The whole variable domain, remainder taken from reference TRBV18 and TRBJ2-2, is NAGVMQNPRHLVRRRGQEARLRCSPMKGHSHVYWYRQLPEEGLKFMVYLQKENIIDESGMPKERFSAEFPKEGPSILRIQQVVRGDSAAYFCASSPPARGTGELFFGEGSRLTVL.

This clone was seen more than once but under ten times. This rearrangement joins TRBV7-6 to TRBJ1-5, with D possibly being TRBD1 (5 bases). Germline V lookup: CDR1 SGHVS, CDR2 FNYEAQ. The CDR3 sequence is 15 residues long. V lost 5 bases and J lost 3, with 14 bases in between. The CDR3 DNA sequence: TGTGCCAGCAGCCCGGGGACTTTTGACAATCAGCCCCAGCATTTT. Translation gives CASSPGTFDNQPQHF.

This clone was found a few times. The CDR3 is CASCRDRGNGYTF. In DNA, the CDR3 is TGTGCCAGTTGCCGGGACAGGGGCAATGGCTACACCTTC. The chain combines TRBV6-5 with TRBJ1-2, with 10 bases fitting TRBD1. Trimming took 9 bases from V and 6 from J; bases not matched to a gene: 7. The V gene's germline CDR1 is MNHEY and CDR2 SVGAGI. CDR3 size: 13 residues.

This chain joins TRBV18 and TRBJ2-7; TRBD2 agrees at 11 bases. V trimming: 6 bases; J trimming: 2 bases; junction bases outside the gene matches: 6. This CDR3 contains 15 residues. From germline, CDR1 is KGHSH and CDR2 LQKENI. CDR3 sequence: CASSPGTSGPYEQYF. In nucleotides, the CDR3 is TGTGCCAGCTCCCCCGGGACTAGCGGTCCCTACGAGCAGTACTTC.

The chain joins TRBV9 to TRBJ2-5; the match to TRBD1 covers 7 bases. J was trimmed by 0 bases and V by 4 bases; bases with no gene match: 6. The CDR3 runs 15 residues. CDR1 SGDLS and CDR2 YYNGEE come from the germline V gene. The CDR3 is CASSPRTGNQETQYF. For the CDR3, the DNA is TGTGCCAGCAGCCCAAGGACAGGCAACCAAGAGACCCAGTACTTC.

The genes are TRBV28 and TRBJ1-2; no firm D call. This CDR3 region has 13 residues. Trimming left V 5 bases short and J 3 bases short, with 10 bases between. Germline-derived CDR1 and CDR2 are MDHEN and SYDVKM. For the CDR3, the DNA is TGTGCCAGCAGTCCCGGCGGGGACTATGGCTACACCTTC. Protein product: CASSPGGDYGYTF.

The genes are TRBV28 and TRBJ2-7; D gene ambiguous. Trimming took off 5 bases at V and 2 bases at J, with 10 bases between the two ends. The CDR3 totals 13 residues. Germline V lookup: CDR1 MDHEN, CDR2 SYDVKM. As DNA, the CDR3 is TGTGCCAGCAGTCCCTCCGCGACCTACGAGCAGTACTTC. This encodes CASSPSATYEQYF.

The rearrangement uses TRBV7-9 and TRBJ1-4, with 10 bases that match TRBD1. The germline V gene encodes CDR1 SEHNR and CDR2 FQNEAQ (reference sequence). Trimming cost V 6 bases and J 5 bases; bases outside gene matches: 0. The CDR3 is 13 amino acids. This chain's CDR3 is CASRTGGNEKLFF. Written as DNA, the CDR3 is TGTGCCAGCAGGACAGGGGGCAATGAAAAACTGTTTTTT.

Written as DNA, the CDR3 is TGTGCCAGCAGCTTCGGGACTAGCGGCGGCGGGGAGCTGTTTTTT. It codes for CASSFGTSGGGELFF. The chain links TRBV5-4 to TRBJ2-2; TRBD2 aligns across 11 bases. The CDR3 runs 15 residues. Germline values: CDR1 SGHNT, CDR2 YYREEE (reference sequence). V lost 2 bases to trimming and J lost 7 bases; unmatched junction nucleotides: 4.

This clone was seen only once. V and J are TRBV9 and TRBJ2-7; 9 bases align to TRBD1. This CDR3 contains 16 residues. Germline-derived CDR1 and CDR2 are SGDLS and YYNGEE. J gave up 2 bases and V 4 bases, and 10 bases lay outside the gene matches. For the CDR3, the DNA is TGTGCCAGCAGCCCCCAAGCGGGACAGGGAACCTACGAGCAGTACTTC. Its translation is CASSPQAGQGTYEQYF.

This chain connects TRBV5-4 to TRBJ2-7, with 10 bases lining up with TRBD1. Germline V CDR1 and CDR2: SGHNT, YYREEE (reference sequence). The CDR3 has 18 amino acids. With V trimmed by 2 bases and J by 3 bases, 14 bases remained unmatched. CDR3 sequence (DNA): TGTGCCAGCAGCTTTTTCGGACAGGGGGGGCCACAAGGCTACGAGCAGTACTTC. Its translation: CASSFFGQGGPQGYEQYF.

This clone was seen once. The chain uses TRBV2 and TRBJ2-7; a possible D gene is TRBD2 (5 bases). This CDR3 is built from 14 residues. Trimming removed 1 base from V and 3 bases from J, with 10 bases in between. The germline V gene has CDR1 SNHLY and CDR2 FYNNEI. The CDR3 nucleotides read TGTGCCAGCAGTGAAGGGGAGATTGTCTACGAGCAGTACTTC. This translates into CASSEGEIVYEQYF.

J is TRBJ1-1 and V is TRBV14; maybe TRBD1 (5 bases). Trimming stripped 4 bases from V and 4 bases from J, with 16 bases between. The CDR3 is 15 residues long. The V gene's germline CDR1 is SGHDN and CDR2 FVKESK. The CDR3, as DNA: TGTGCCAGCAGCCGCCTGGGGGGGTTGGGCACTGAAGCTTTCTTT. Its protein product is CASSRLGGLGTEAFF.

The V and J genes are TRBV6-4 and TRBJ2-1, with TRBD2 matching over 8 bases. V was clipped by 6 bases and J by 6 bases; unmatched bases: 10. The CDR3 runs to 15 residues. Germline assignment: CDR1 MRHNA and CDR2 SNTAGT. The CDR3, as DNA: TGTGCCAGCAGCCCCGGGACTAGTTCCCCCAATGAGCAGTTCTTC. It codes for CASSPGTSSPNEQFF.

V usage is TRBV11-1 and J usage is TRBJ2-3, with D possibly being TRBD2 (5 bases). Germline CDR1 is SGHAT and CDR2 is FQDESV (reference sequence). CDR3 length: 15 amino acids. Trimming stripped 2 bases from V and 0 bases from J, with 9 bases between. The CDR3 loop is CASSLMWTSTDTQYF. Here the CDR3 DNA reads TGTGCCAGCAGCTTAATGTGGACTAGCACAGATACGCAGTATTTT.

This chain uses TRBV6-1 with TRBJ1-2, with D unresolved. Germline V gene sequence: CDR1 MNHNS, CDR2 SASEGT. This CDR3 comprises 13 residues. V lost 6 bases and J 1 base, leaving 9 bases between the germline ends. Here the CDR3 reads CASRLTHNYGYTF. CDR3 nucleotides: TGTGCCAGCAGACTAACGCATAACTATGGCTACACCTTC.

Only one count was recorded for this clone. This rearrangement joins TRBV7-3 to TRBJ2-3; 7 nucleotides agree with TRBD1. Trimming cost V 5 bases and J 0 bases; bases outside gene matches: 5. CDR1 is SGHTA and CDR2 is FQGTGA in the germline V gene. The CDR3 is made up of 15 amino acids. The CDR3 here is CASSKGTVSTDTQYF. As DNA, the CDR3 is TGTGCCAGCAGCAAAGGGACAGTAAGCACAGATACGCAGTATTTT.

The V gene is TRBV7-3, the J gene TRBJ2-3; D perhaps matches TRBD1 (6 bases). V lost 5 bases, J lost 0 bases, and 15 bases lay in between. This CDR3 has 16 residues. Germline CDR1 and CDR2: SGHTA and FQGTGA. The CDR3 region has the DNA TGTGCCAGCAGCGCCATTGGACAGAGAAGCACAGATACGCAGTATTTT. Translating gives CASSAIGQRSTDTQYF.

This clone was observed once. V and J are TRBV29-1 and TRBJ2-3; D gene uncertain. Looked up from germline, CDR1 is SQVTM and CDR2 is ANQGSEA. V lost 3 bases and J 0 bases, leaving 7 bases between the germline ends. This CDR3 is built from 13 residues. The CDR3 here is CSVDDGSTDTQYF. CDR3 nucleotide sequence: TGCAGCGTTGATGACGGGAGCACAGATACGCAGTATTTT.

This clone has only one observation. V usage is TRBV5-1 and J usage is TRBJ2-5; weak D call: TRBD2 (5 bases). The V end was cut by 2 bases, the J end by 4 bases, with 18 bases between. CDR3 length equals 16 residues. Germline CDR1 is SGHRS and CDR2 is YFSETQ. The CDR3 DNA follows: TGCGCCAGCAGCTTCGGCGCGAACCCTGAGGGAGAGACCCAGTACTTC. Protein sequence: CASSFGANPEGETQYF.

The chain uses TRBV5-1 and TRBJ2-1; TRBD2 might be the D (6 bases). V was cut by 1 base and J by 10 bases, with 18 bases left in between. Germline V gene lookup returns CDR1 SGHRS and CDR2 YFSETQ. This CDR3 is 15 amino acids long. CDR3 nucleotide sequence: TGCGCCAGCAGCTTGAATCTAGCGACCACCCAAGAGCAGTTCTTC. The encoded protein is CASSLNLATTQEQFF.

This chain links TRBV6-5 with TRBJ1-6; D gene ambiguous. This CDR3 is built from 12 residues. From germline, CDR1 is MNHEY and CDR2 SVGAGI. Trimming removed 6 bases from V and 10 bases from J, with 10 bases in between. The CDR3 DNA follows: TGTGCCAGCAGACAGTTGAAGTCACCCCTCCACTTT. Protein: CASRQLKSPLHF.

The CDR3 sequence is CASSPDPTSGSDREQYF. CDR3 nucleotides: TGCGCCAGCAGCCCCGACCCAACTAGCGGGAGTGACCGGGAGCAGTACTTC. The genes are TRBV4-1 and TRBJ2-7, with 11 bases matching TRBD2. Losses at the gene ends were 4 bases for V and 7 bases for J; bases not matched to a gene: 15. This CDR3 contains 17 residues. Germline V gene data show CDR1 as MGHRA and CDR2 as YSYEKL.